This T cell receptor beta chain was sequenced for a study of early T cells in non-severe SARS-CoV-2 infection. Study at large: Unpaired chains resulted from sequencing bulk RNA of unsorted whole blood.

Tagging with unique molecular identifiers was applied to individual cDNA molecules. From the 5' RACE reads, TCRdb called clonotypes with MiXCR, one entry per CDR3 protein. The sample has 50,000 to 70,000 distinct CDR3 sequences; about 8.9% are singletons. As concerns this clonotype: As yet, its antigen is unknown.

General study findings and limits: VDJdb matching, biased toward anti-spike CD8 responses, missed private and CD4 specificities.

The sequenced material came from whole blood. This sequence was found in an adult who was a healthcare worker with PCR-confirmed SARS-CoV-2 infection or an uninfected control (not recorded which).

In DNA form, the CDR3 reads TGCGCCAGCAGCCAACTAGCGGGAGAGGTAGATACGCAGTATTTT. It translates to CASSQLAGEVDTQYF. This chain links TRBV4-3 with TRBJ2-3; 10 nucleotides agree with TRBD2. The CDR3 covers 15 residues. J was trimmed by 5 bases and V by 2 bases; bases with no gene match: 4. The germline CDR1 and CDR2 sequences are LGHNA and YSLEER.